Below, 23 T cell receptor beta chains from the same sample are listed, as sequenced in a study of neoadjuvant anti-PD-1 for oral cavity cancer. Time point reported: after neoadjuvant nivolumab, at surgical resection. The repertoire was sequenced with immunoSEQ multiplex PCR; TCRdb's copy has only in-frame clones and lacks some. The sample consists of 5,500 to 7,000 clones, 58% of them appearing once. The sequencing used tumor tissue, collected after nivolumab (anti-PD-1) treatment. Source of these receptors: a person between 40 and 79 years old with oral cavity squamous cell carcinoma.

Only a few counts were recorded for this clone. This chain uses TRBV28 with TRBJ1-1; TRBD1 is a possible D gene (6 bases). V was shortened by 2 bases and J by 6 bases, with 13 bases between the two germline ends. Germline V CDR1 and CDR2: MDHEN, SYDVKM. The CDR3 extends over 14 amino acids. The CDR3 DNA sequence: TGTGCCAGCAGTTTAGGGCTGGGGGCCGCTGAAGCTTTCTTT. It encodes CASSLGLGAAEAFF. The complete variable domain, with remaining parts taken from reference TRBV28 and TRBJ1-1, reads DVKVTQSSRYLVKRTGEKVFLECVQDMDHENMFWYRQDPGLGLRLIYFSYDVKMKEKGDIPEGYSVSREKKERFSLILESASTNQTSMYLCASSLGLGAAEAFFGQGTRLTVV.

The J gene is TRBJ1-1, the V gene TRBV10-2; 8 positions agree with TRBD1. The germline V gene encodes CDR1 WSHSY and CDR2 SAAADI. The CDR3 consists of 13 residues. Trimming removed 7 bases from V and 3 bases from J; junction bases left unmatched: 4. CDR3 residues: CASTQGADTEAFF. DNA of the CDR3: TGCGCCAGCACCCAGGGGGCGGACACTGAAGCTTTCTTT.

This clone was detected only once. This rearrangement joins TRBV4-1 to TRBJ2-1, with a possible D match to TRBD1 (5 bases). CDR3 length: 17 amino acids. Germline V gene sequence: CDR1 MGHRA, CDR2 YSYEKL. The germline V and J ends were trimmed by 1 base and 4 bases, with 17 bases remaining between them. CDR3 sequence: CASSQVPPIGDYNEQFF. The CDR3 DNA is TGCGCCAGCAGCCAAGTTCCTCCTATAGGGGATTACAATGAGCAGTTCTTC.

This clone was counted only a few times. The J gene is TRBJ2-5, the V gene TRBV18; D call uncertain. Germline CDR1 KGHSH, CDR2 LQKENI. The CDR3 is 13 amino acids. Trimming cost V 0 bases and J 1 base, with 3 bases left between them. The CDR3 sequence is CASSPPVQETQYF. The CDR3 DNA reads as TGTGCCAGCTCACCACCGGTCCAAGAGACCCAGTACTTC.

The gene calls are TRBV11-2 and TRBJ2-3; D is perhaps TRBD1 (6 bases). Germline V CDR1 and CDR2: SGHAT, FQNNGV. The ends were cut back, 5 bases at V and 0 bases at J, with 12 bases in the middle. The CDR3 consists of 15 residues. The CDR3 region has the DNA TGTGCCAGCAGCCTCGGGACACAAAGCACAGATACGCAGTATTTT. Encoded protein: CASSLGTQSTDTQYF.

This clone was observed a handful of times. The rearrangement joins TRBV7-9 to TRBJ1-5; tentative D call: TRBD1 (6 bases). Per the germline V gene, CDR1 is SEHNR and CDR2 is FQNEAQ (reference sequence). V dropped 5 bases and J dropped 7 bases, with 12 bases sitting between them. This CDR3 has 13 amino acids. The CDR3 DNA reads as TGTGCCAGCAGCCTTACAGGGCCCCAGCCCCAGCATTTT. This translates into CASSLTGPQPQHF. Using reference TRBV7-9 and TRBJ1-5 for the parts outside the CDR3, the full variable domain is DTGVSQNPRHKITKRGQNVTFRCDPISEHNRLYWYRQTLGQGPEFLTYFQNEAQLEKSRLLSDRFSAERPKGSFSTLEIQRTEQGDSAMYLCASSLTGPQPQHFGDGTRLSIL.

The chain couples TRBV6-1 to TRBJ1-5; unclear D gene. Germline values: CDR1 MNHNS, CDR2 SASEGT. V lost 0 bases to trimming and J lost 6 bases, with 6 bases between them. There are 13 residues in the CDR3. CDR3 sequence (DNA): TGTGCCAGCAGTGAAGCGCTTCGTCAGCCCCAGCATTTT. It is translated as CASSEALRQPQHF.

In its sample, this clone was seen a few times. The chain joins TRBV7-9 to TRBJ1-1; D may be TRBD1 (6 bases). This CDR3 has 15 amino acids. Germline loops: CDR1 SEHNR, CDR2 FQNEAQ (reference sequence). The V end lost 5 bases, the J end lost 2 bases, and 15 bases lay between the germline ends. This CDR3 reads CASSPTGTLNTEAFF. CDR3 in DNA: TGTGCCAGCAGCCCTACCGGGACACTAAACACTGAAGCTTTCTTT.

In its sample, this clone ranks as large (0.1 to 1%). The chain recombines TRBV5-5 with TRBJ1-6; perhaps TRBD1 as D (6 bases). Germline CDR1 is SGHKS and CDR2 is YYEKEE (reference sequence). V lost 5 bases and J 10 bases, leaving 16 bases between the germline ends. The CDR3 consists of 14 residues. The CDR3 protein is CASRTGPRGSPLHF. The CDR3 DNA is TGTGCCAGCAGAACAGGGCCTAGGGGGTCACCCCTCCACTTT.

CDR3 amino acids: CASSSAPGHGWGTDTQYF. The CDR3 DNA reads as TGTGCCAGCAGCAGTGCACCGGGACACGGTTGGGGCACAGATACGCAGTATTTT. The gene calls are TRBV28 and TRBJ2-3; D possibly corresponds to TRBD1 (6 bases). The CDR3 covers 18 residues. Germline assignment: CDR1 MDHEN and CDR2 SYDVKM. The V end lost 6 bases, the J end lost 1 base, and 23 bases lay between the germline ends.

This clone was picked up a small number of times. The V call is TRBV29-1, the J call TRBJ1-1; possible D gene TRBD1, 6 bases. Trimming pared 8 bases from V and 0 bases from J, leaving 16 bases between. From germline, CDR1 is SQVTM and CDR2 ANQGSEA. The CDR3 spans 14 residues. Written as DNA, the CDR3 is TGCAGCTACACAGGGCTTCCTCTGAACACTGAAGCTTTCTTT. Translation: CSYTGLPLNTEAFF.

The V gene is TRBV19, the J gene TRBJ2-7; 7 bases match TRBD2. In germline, CDR1 is LNHDA, CDR2 SQIVND (reference sequence). The CDR3 length is 15 residues. Trimming removed 3 bases from V and 3 bases from J; junction bases left unmatched: 8. CDR3 in amino acids: CASSMGLLHFYEQYF. The CDR3, as DNA: TGTGCCAGTAGTATGGGACTACTACACTTCTACGAGCAGTACTTC. Looking up the rest from reference TRBV19 and TRBJ2-7 gives the full variable domain: DGGITQSPKYLFRKEGQNVTLSCEQNLNHDAMYWYRQDPGQGLRLIYYSQIVNDFQKGDIAEGYSVSREKKESFPLTVTSAQKNPTAFYLCASSMGLLHFYEQYFGPGTRLTVT.

The chain combines TRBV5-6 with TRBJ2-1, with 9 bases aligning to TRBD1. The CDR3 is 16 residues long. Germline CDR1 is SGHDT and CDR2 is YYEEEE. Trimming cost V 2 bases and J 2 bases; bases outside gene matches: 5. CDR3 residues: CASSFWRTGAYNEQFF. CDR3 bases: TGTGCCAGCAGCTTCTGGCGGACAGGGGCCTACAATGAGCAGTTCTTC.

The chain uses TRBV5-6 and TRBJ1-5; the D gene is possibly TRBD1 (6 bases). The V end lost 1 base, the J end lost 8 bases, and 19 bases lay between the germline ends. CDR1 and CDR2 (germline): SGHDT, YYEEEE. CDR3 length equals 16 residues. The CDR3 is CASSLKGSGGLEPQHF. In nucleotides, the CDR3 is TGTGCCAGCAGCTTGAAGGGGTCGGGGGGCTTGGAGCCCCAGCATTTT.

This clone was counted only a few times. This chain joins TRBV28 and TRBJ1-2; the match to TRBD1 covers 10 bases. This CDR3 has 14 residues. The germline CDR1 and CDR2 sequences are MDHEN and SYDVKM. The V gene end was trimmed by 7 bases and the J gene end by 7 bases; junction bases not matched to a gene: 9. This CDR3 is CASTMGQGRSGYTF. In DNA form, the CDR3 reads TGTGCCAGCACCATGGGACAGGGGAGAAGTGGCTACACCTTC.

This clone was picked up a small number of times. The chain couples TRBV7-3 to TRBJ2-2; D not resolved. Germline values: CDR1 SGHTA, CDR2 FQGTGA. CDR3 length equals 13 residues. V dropped 6 bases and J dropped 1 base, with 6 bases sitting between them. The CDR3 coding sequence is TGTGCCAGCAGGAGACAGAACACCGGGGAGCTGTTTTTT. Translating it yields CASRRQNTGELFF.

This clone appeared once. V is TRBV5-1 and J is TRBJ2-5; 8 bases are shared with TRBD1. The CDR3 spans 13 residues. CDR1 and CDR2 (germline): SGHRS, YFSETQ. The V and J ends lost 4 bases and 5 bases, in that order; junction bases with no gene match: 4. In DNA, the CDR3 is TGCGCCAGCAGCGTGACAGGGGTGGAGACCCAGTACTTC. Translated, it gives CASSVTGVETQYF.

This clone was detected a few times. Within the sample, other DNA sequences also encode this same CDR3. V is TRBV18 and J is TRBJ1-3; no definite D call. CDR1 is KGHSH, CDR2 LQKENI, per germline. The CDR3 is 13 amino acids. V lost 6 bases, J lost 0 bases, and 6 bases lay in between. The DNA of the CDR3 is TGTGCCAGCTCGTTGATCTCTGGAAACACCATATATTTT. Its protein product is CASSLISGNTIYF.

This sequence joins TRBV19 and TRBJ1-5, with a possible D match to TRBD1 (5 bases). The germline V gene has CDR1 LNHDA and CDR2 SQIVND (reference sequence). Trimming took 4 bases from V and 5 from J, leaving 18 bases between them. The CDR3 covers 16 residues. The CDR3 DNA reads TGTGCCAGTAGTAGAGGGGCCCGGGGGGTGGATCAGCCCCAGCATTTT. This encodes CASSRGARGVDQPQHF. The whole variable domain, filled in from reference TRBV19 and TRBJ1-5, reads DGGITQSPKYLFRKEGQNVTLSCEQNLNHDAMYWYRQDPGQGLRLIYYSQIVNDFQKGDIAEGYSVSREKKESFPLTVTSAQKNPTAFYLCASSRGARGVDQPQHFGDGTRLSIL.

This chain connects TRBV7-2 to TRBJ1-5; no reliable D call. This CDR3 contains 12 residues. In germline, CDR1 is SGHTA, CDR2 FQGNSA. The germline V and J ends were trimmed by 5 bases and 5 bases, with 7 bases remaining between them. The CDR3 nucleotides read TGTGCCAGCAGCCCCCCCCATCAGCCCCAGCATTTT. This codes for CASSPPHQPQHF.

V usage is TRBV5-8 and J usage is TRBJ2-1; a weak D match, TRBD1 (6 bases). With 9 bases removed from V and 4 bases from J, the gap between germline ends came to 14 bases. Germline CDR1 reads SGHTS; CDR2 reads YDEGEE. The CDR3 length is 13 residues. The CDR3 spells CATRRDTYNEQFF. The CDR3 bases are TGTGCCACCCGCCGGGACACTTACAATGAGCAGTTCTTC.

The chain combines TRBV5-4 with TRBJ2-7; 8 bases line up with TRBD2. The junction had 7 bases not matched to a gene; V was cut back by 3 bases and J by 5 bases. This CDR3 spans 14 amino acids. Germline values: CDR1 SGHNT, CDR2 YYREEE (reference sequence). The CDR3, as DNA: TGTGCCAGCAGCTCCACAGCGGGGGACGACGAGCAGTACTTC. Residues: CASSSTAGDDEQYF.

The V and J genes are TRBV28 and TRBJ1-4; unclear D gene. CDR1 is MDHEN, CDR2 SYDVKM, per germline. V was trimmed by 6 bases and J by 4 bases, leaving 9 bases between them. The CDR3 is 13 amino acids. In DNA, the CDR3 is TGTGCCAGCAGCGAAGGATTTAATGAAAAACTGTTTTTT. This codes for CASSEGFNEKLFF.